The 27 T cell receptor beta chains in this list originate from one sample, sequenced in a study of T-cell reconstitution after alpha-beta-depleted transplantation in children. During its preparation, the TCRbeta library received unique molecular identifiers. Via MiXCR, TCRdb re-called the PCR reads, giving one row per CDR3 protein. The repertoire has some 260,000 distinct CDR3 sequences, 24% of them found once; the top ten carry about 4.8%. Sequencing used PBMCs, mostly from graft donor cells, obtained 360 days after TCRalphabeta/CD19-depleted stem cell transplant. The receptors shown here come from a female patient aged 2 to 10 who had a stem cell transplant for congenital amegakaryocytic thrombocytopenia, so the T cells may come from the graft donor.

This clonotype was recorded many times. The rearrangement joins TRBV6-2 or TRBV6-3 to TRBJ2-7; 11 bases line up with TRBD2. After removal of 4 bases from V and 0 bases from J, the junction contained 5 bases not matched to a gene. The CDR3 runs 16 residues. Per the germline V gene, CDR1 is MNHEY and CDR2 is SVGEGT. This chain's CDR3 is CASSSTSGTFSYEQYF. CDR3 sequence (DNA): TGTGCCAGCAGTTCGACTAGCGGGACCTTCTCCTACGAGCAGTACTTC.

This clonotype was seen only a few times. The chain has TRBV2 and TRBJ2-3; no reliable D call. V lost 4 bases and J lost 0, with 14 bases in between. Germline V lookup: CDR1 SNHLY, CDR2 FYNNEI. The CDR3 has 16 residues. CDR3 in DNA: TGTGCCAGCAGTGCGATGTCACTATCTAGCACAGATACGCAGTATTTT. Its protein is CASSAMSLSSTDTQYF.

This clonotype was seen a handful of times. This sequence joins TRBV15 and TRBJ2-2; D may be TRBD2 (6 bases). Trimming shortened V by 0 bases and J by 13 bases, and 12 bases separated the two germline ends. Germline CDR1 and CDR2: LNHNV and YYDKDF (reference sequence). The CDR3 has 13 amino acids. This CDR3 reads CATSRDVEGWLFF. The CDR3 region has the DNA TGTGCCACCAGCAGAGATGTGGAGGGTTGGCTGTTTTTT.

This clonotype showed up just a few times. CDR3 coding DNA: TGCGCCAGCAGCCAAGAAGGACAGGGTACCTACGAGCAGTACTTC. Amino acids: CASSQEGQGTYEQYF. V gene TRBV4-1 combines with J gene TRBJ2-7; the match to TRBD1 covers 8 bases. Germline CDR1 MGHRA, CDR2 YSYEKL. After removal of 0 bases from V and 2 bases from J, the junction contained 3 bases not matched to a gene. The CDR3 extends over 15 amino acids.

CDR3 coding DNA: TGTGCCAGCAGCTCTGACAGGGGCGGCAATCAGCCCCAGCATTTT. Protein product: CASSSDRGGNQPQHF. V usage is TRBV16 and J usage is TRBJ1-5, with 8 bases fitting TRBD1. The CDR3 runs 15 residues. Per germline, CDR1 KGHSY and CDR2 FQNENV. V shed 5 bases and J 2 bases; nucleotides not matched to a gene: 5.

This clonotype was seen only a few times. The chain joins TRBV28 to TRBJ1-4; no firm D call. The CDR3 is made up of 10 amino acids. The V end was cut by 6 bases, the J end by 6 bases, with 2 bases between. CDR1 is MDHEN, CDR2 SYDVKM, per germline. CDR3 DNA: TGTGCCAGCAGCGATGAAAAACTGTTTTTT. This sequence encodes CASSDEKLFF.

This clonotype was seen only a few times. The CDR3 loop reads CASSYAPDTQYF. The CDR3 DNA reads TGTGCCAGCAGCTACGCACCCGATACGCAGTATTTT. This chain uses TRBV7-9 with TRBJ2-3; D is unresolved. Germline CDR1 reads SEHNR; CDR2 reads FQNEAQ (reference sequence). V was pared by 4 bases and J by 6 bases, with 8 bases between. The CDR3 is 12 residues long.

In its sample, this clonotype was seen a few times. The J gene is TRBJ2-5, the V gene TRBV12-3 or TRBV12-4, with no clear D. The V end lost 3 bases, the J end lost 4 bases, and 12 bases lay between the germline ends. The CDR3 totals 14 residues. DNA for the CDR3: TGTGCCAGCAGTTTTGCCTCCTCGGGAGAGACCCAGTACTTC. Amino acid sequence: CASSFASSGETQYF.

The rearrangement joins TRBV20-1 to TRBJ2-1, with 12 positions matching TRBD2. Germline V gene data show CDR1 as DFQATT and CDR2 as SNEGSKA (reference sequence). CDR3 size: 15 residues. The trim removed 6 bases at V and 8 bases at J, leaving 11 bases unmatched. This CDR3 is CSARGSSGRAHEQFF. The CDR3 nucleotides are TGCAGTGCCCGAGGGTCTAGCGGGAGGGCCCATGAGCAGTTCTTC.

This clonotype occurred a few times. J is TRBJ2-5 and V is TRBV20-1; D not resolved. The CDR3 is made up of 13 amino acids. V gave up 5 bases and J gave up 0 bases, with 10 bases separating them. Looked up from germline, CDR1 is DFQATT and CDR2 is SNEGSKA (reference sequence). The CDR3 is CSALGSHQETQYF. CDR3 DNA sequence: TGCAGTGCTCTAGGCTCGCACCAAGAGACCCAGTACTTC.

This clonotype has a count of ten or more. The rearrangement uses TRBV7-2 and TRBJ2-3; D is perhaps TRBD2 (5 bases). Trimming took off 5 bases at V and 3 bases at J, with 12 bases between the two ends. The germline gives CDR1 SGHTA, CDR2 FQGNSA. This CDR3 is built from 14 residues. The CDR3 region is CASSPRERTDTQYF. Written as DNA, the CDR3 is TGTGCCAGCAGCCCGAGGGAACGGACAGATACGCAGTATTTT.

The chain joins TRBV4-1 to TRBJ2-3; D remains ambiguous. The CDR3 runs to 16 residues. Trimming stripped 1 base from V and 0 bases from J, with 11 bases between. Germline assignment: CDR1 MGHRA and CDR2 YSYEKL. CDR3 amino acids: CASSQVRAPSTDTQYF. CDR3 bases: TGCGCCAGCAGCCAAGTACGGGCCCCTAGCACAGATACGCAGTATTTT.

A few counts support this clonotype. The chain has TRBV10-3 and TRBJ1-1, with a weak D call TRBD1 (5 bases). Germline loops: CDR1 ENHRY, CDR2 SYGVKD. The ends were cut back, 3 bases at V and 6 bases at J, with 14 bases in the middle. The CDR3 length is 14 residues. The CDR3 protein is CAISDPGRSAEAFF. CDR3 bases: TGTGCCATCAGTGATCCAGGGCGGAGTGCTGAAGCTTTCTTT.

V is TRBV5-1 and J is TRBJ2-1, with 7 bases lining up with TRBD2. The V gene's germline CDR1 is SGHRS and CDR2 YFSETQ. This CDR3 is 15 amino acids long. The junction had 14 bases not matched to a gene; V was cut back by 3 bases and J by 11 bases. This chain's CDR3 is CASSYSSGESPQQFF. CDR3 bases: TGCGCCAGCAGCTATTCTAGCGGTGAAAGCCCCCAGCAGTTCTTC.

This clonotype was observed a few times. J is TRBJ1-5 and V is TRBV6-2 or TRBV6-3; TRBD1 matches 8 bases. CDR3 size: 20 residues. Germline V gene sequence: CDR1 MNHEY, CDR2 SVGEGT. With 0 bases clipped from V and 5 bases from J, the junction kept 18 bases outside the gene matches. CDR3 in DNA: TGTGCCAGCAGTTACTCGAACTTTGAGACAGGGGCCCACGGTTATCAGCCCCAGCATTTT. It is translated as CASSYSNFETGAHGYQPQHF.

This clonotype was found many times. The J gene is TRBJ2-3, the V gene TRBV5-1; D not resolved. Germline V gene data show CDR1 as SGHRS and CDR2 as YFSETQ. The CDR3 runs 13 residues. Trimming left V 2 bases short and J 4 bases short, with 8 bases between. DNA for the CDR3: TGCGCCAGCAGCTTTTTGGTAGCAGATACGCAGTATTTT. This sequence encodes CASSFLVADTQYF.

The chain links TRBV28 to TRBJ1-1, with TRBD1 as a possible D gene (5 bases). Per germline, CDR1 MDHEN and CDR2 SYDVKM. The V end was cut by 9 bases, the J end by 2 bases, with 19 bases between. CDR3 length: 15 amino acids. The CDR3 sequence: CASSTLTGANTEAFF. The CDR3 region has the DNA TGTGCCAGTTCAACATTAACAGGAGCAAACACTGAAGCTTTCTTT.

This clonotype occurred a few times. This sequence joins TRBV5-1 and TRBJ1-5; D is unclear. V was clipped by 0 bases and J by 3 bases, with 10 bases between them. Germline V gene sequence: CDR1 SGHRS, CDR2 YFSETQ. The CDR3 loop spans 15 amino acids. CDR3 bases: TGCGCCAGCAGCTTGGCCGGTCAGACCAATCAGCCCCAGCATTTT. Encoded protein: CASSLAGQTNQPQHF.

This rearrangement joins TRBV7-8 to TRBJ2-1; 8 bases fit TRBD2. V lost 5 bases to trimming and J lost 5 bases; unmatched junction nucleotides: 8. Germline CDR1 reads SGHVS; CDR2 reads FQNEAQ. CDR3 length equals 15 residues. This CDR3 is CASSALAEPNNEQFF. DNA for the CDR3: TGTGCCAGCAGCGCACTAGCGGAACCCAACAATGAGCAGTTCTTC.

This clonotype was counted between two and nine times. The genes are TRBV7-2 and TRBJ1-1; D is unresolved. Germline-derived CDR1 and CDR2 are SGHTA and FQGNSA. CDR3 length: 16 residues. V was trimmed by 3 bases and J by 10 bases, leaving 24 bases between them. The CDR3 here is CASSFYPVSEYARAFF. In nucleotides, the CDR3 is TGTGCCAGCAGCTTTTACCCGGTATCCGAATACGCCAGAGCTTTCTTT.

V usage is TRBV5-6 and J usage is TRBJ2-3; D could derive from TRBD1 or TRBD2 (5 bases each). V lost 3 bases, J lost 4 bases, and 18 bases lay in between. The CDR3 contains 16 residues. Looked up from germline, CDR1 is SGHDT and CDR2 is YYEEEE. The CDR3 spells CASSSTESGTADTQYF. The CDR3 DNA follows: TGTGCCAGCAGCTCGACGGAAAGTGGGACGGCAGATACGCAGTATTTT. The full variable domain, rest sourced from reference TRBV5-6 and TRBJ2-3, is DAGVTQSPTHLIKTRGQQVTLRCSPKSGHDTVSWYQQALGQGPQFIFQYYEEEERQRGNFPDRFSGHQFPNYSSELNVNALLLGDSALYLCASSSTESGTADTQYFGPGTRLTVL.

Only a few counts were recorded for this clonotype. The chain combines TRBV6-1 with TRBJ2-2; TRBD2 aligns across 12 bases. In germline, CDR1 is MNHNS, CDR2 SASEGT. This CDR3 has 18 amino acids. V lost 6 bases to trimming and J lost 0 bases; unmatched junction nucleotides: 8. The CDR3 here is CASSSRLAGETNTGELFF. CDR3 DNA: TGTGCCAGCAGCTCCCGACTAGCGGGAGAGACGAACACCGGGGAGCTGTTTTTT.

The genes are TRBV19 and TRBJ2-1, with unresolved D. Germline V gene sequence: CDR1 LNHDA, CDR2 SQIVND (reference sequence). Deletions cut 0 bases from V and 6 bases from J, with 6 bases between. The CDR3 runs 13 residues. CDR3 in DNA: TGTGCCAGTAGTATAGATCTAATCAATGAGCAGTTCTTC. Encoded protein: CASSIDLINEQFF.

This clonotype was found a few times. V usage is TRBV28 and J usage is TRBJ1-5, with unresolved D. CDR3 size: 12 residues. CDR1 and CDR2 (germline): MDHEN, SYDVKM. Trimming stripped 5 bases from V and 12 bases from J, with 14 bases between. The CDR3 region is CASSLIRVGQHF. As DNA, the CDR3 is TGTGCCAGCAGTCTAATTCGGGTAGGCCAGCATTTT.

In this sample, this clonotype turned up a few times. This chain's CDR3 is CASSLDPWDRAYNEQFF. In DNA form, the CDR3 reads TGCGCCAGCAGCTTAGACCCCTGGGACAGGGCCTACAATGAGCAGTTCTTC. The chain links TRBV5-1 to TRBJ2-1, with 9 bases aligning to TRBD1. Looked up from germline, CDR1 is SGHRS and CDR2 is YFSETQ. V lost 2 bases and J lost 2; bases outside the gene matches: 8. This CDR3 comprises 17 residues.

This chain connects TRBV20-1 to TRBJ1-2; D possibly corresponds to TRBD1 (6 bases). Germline V gene sequence: CDR1 DFQATT, CDR2 SNEGSKA (reference sequence). The CDR3 consists of 16 residues. Trimming stripped 3 bases from V and 0 bases from J, with 17 bases between. Here the CDR3 DNA reads TGCAGTGCTAGTCGGTCTGGGGGCAGCACTAACTATGGCTACACCTTC. Protein sequence: CSASRSGGSTNYGYTF.

V usage is TRBV27 and J usage is TRBJ2-3; weak D call: TRBD2 (5 bases). Germline lookup yields CDR1 MNHEY and CDR2 SMNVEV (reference sequence). The V and J ends lost 1 base and 4 bases respectively, with 9 bases between them. The CDR3 has 14 residues. CDR3 sequence (DNA): TGTGCCAGCAGTTTATGGGCGGGCCCAGATACGCAGTATTTT. Its protein is CASSLWAGPDTQYF.